Following are 13 T cell receptor beta chains from one sample sequenced in a study of shared T cell receptors in the human thymus. Profiling relied on immunoSEQ multiplex PCR, and the TCRdb table lists in-frame clones only, not all of them. This sample has about 380,000 clones, with approximately 95% found just once. The sequencing sample was made of thymocytes. All receptors come from a human donor.

This clone was found once. CDR3 residues: CASVRRGQFGDTQYF. CDR3 coding DNA: TGTGCCAGCGTACGAAGAGGCCAATTCGGAGATACGCAGTATTTT. This rearrangement joins TRBV5-8 to TRBJ2-3, with D unresolved. The CDR3 extends over 15 amino acids. Trimming stripped 7 bases from V and 5 bases from J, with 20 bases between. Germline V gives CDR1 SGHTS, CDR2 YDEGEE.

The chain combines TRBV7-9 with TRBJ1-4; D might be TRBD1 (5 bases). The CDR3 has 16 amino acids. CDR1 and CDR2 (germline): SEHNR, FQNEAQ (reference sequence). The V gene lost 8 bases and the J gene lost 8 bases, with 24 bases spanning the gap. CDR3 region: CASAGGARGYYEKLFF. In DNA form, the CDR3 reads TGTGCCAGCGCAGGCGGGGCTAGGGGATACTACGAAAAACTGTTTTTT.

This rearrangement joins TRBV7-2 to TRBJ2-1, with 11 bases identical to TRBD2. J was trimmed by 5 bases and V by 6 bases; bases with no gene match: 6. The CDR3 consists of 15 residues. The germline gives CDR1 SGHTA, CDR2 FQGNSA. For the CDR3, the DNA is TGTGCCAGCAGTTGTACTAGCGGGAGCCACAATGAGCAGTTCTTC. Protein product: CASSCTSGSHNEQFF.

This chain connects TRBV28 to TRBJ1-5; possibly TRBD1 for D (5 bases). The CDR3 extends over 14 amino acids. Per the germline V gene, CDR1 is MDHEN and CDR2 is SYDVKM. V lost 3 bases to trimming and J lost 7 bases, with 13 bases between them. The CDR3 loop is CASSFLVPGQPQHF. CDR3 in DNA: TGTGCCAGCAGTTTTCTAGTCCCAGGGCAGCCCCAGCATTTT.

The CDR3 DNA follows: TGTGCCAGCAGCCGCCTTCCTTTAGATACGCAGTATTTT. It translates to CASSRLPLDTQYF. This chain connects TRBV14 to TRBJ2-3; no clear D. V was pared by 4 bases and J by 5 bases, with 10 bases between. CDR3 size: 13 residues. CDR1 SGHDN and CDR2 FVKESK come from the germline V gene.

The chain couples TRBV7-6 to TRBJ2-3, with 7 positions matching TRBD2. Germline assignment: CDR1 SGHVS and CDR2 FNYEAQ. The junction had 12 bases not matched to a gene; V was cut back by 1 base and J by 2 bases. This CDR3 contains 18 residues. The chain's CDR3 is CASSLGLWGGNFTDTQYF. The CDR3 region has the DNA TGTGCCAGCAGCTTAGGACTTTGGGGGGGTAACTTCACAGATACGCAGTATTTT.

This clone was observed once. This chain connects TRBV6-1 to TRBJ1-5, with D perhaps matching TRBD1 (5 bases). CDR3 size: 12 residues. Germline values: CDR1 MNHNS, CDR2 SASEGT. The V and J ends lost 8 bases and 4 bases respectively, with 9 bases between them. CDR3 nucleotide sequence: TGTGCCAGCTGGGGGGATAATCAGCCCCAGCATTTT. This gives the protein CASWGDNQPQHF.

The rearrangement uses TRBV27 and TRBJ2-3; no clear D gene. The V gene lost 7 bases and the J gene lost 2 bases, with 19 bases spanning the gap. CDR3 length: 16 amino acids. The germline V gene encodes CDR1 MNHEY and CDR2 SMNVEV (reference sequence). CDR3 in DNA: TGTGCCAGCATTGGGCGGCCACAGAATATCACAGATACGCAGTATTTT. Translation gives CASIGRPQNITDTQYF.

The V gene is TRBV10-1, the J gene TRBJ2-1, with D perhaps matching TRBD1 or TRBD2 (6 bases each). The CDR3 consists of 14 residues. V was clipped by 10 bases and J by 3 bases, with 16 bases between them. The germline V gene encodes CDR1 WNHNN and CDR2 SYGVQD (reference sequence). The CDR3 spells CATPQAGHYNEQFF. In DNA form, the CDR3 reads TGCGCCACCCCCCAGGCGGGACACTACAATGAGCAGTTCTTC.

The rearrangement uses TRBV19 and TRBJ2-6, with D perhaps matching TRBD2 (6 bases). Germline CDR1 is LNHDA and CDR2 is SQIVND (reference sequence). V shed 7 bases and J shed 2 bases, with 18 bases lying between them. The CDR3 has 17 residues. For the CDR3, the DNA is TGTGCCAGTACCTATGCGGGGTTAACCCCTGGGGCCAACGTCCTGACTTTC. Protein: CASTYAGLTPGANVLTF.

The V call is TRBV27, the J call TRBJ2-7, with D uncertain. Per the germline V gene, CDR1 is MNHEY and CDR2 is SMNVEV (reference sequence). Trimming removed 5 bases from V and 5 bases from J, with 16 bases in between. This CDR3 has 14 amino acids. The CDR3 bases are TGTGCCAGCAGTCCCAGGTGGGGTGAGGACGAGCAGTACTTC. This sequence encodes CASSPRWGEDEQYF.

The CDR3 DNA reads TGTGCCAGCAGCCATACCCGGGACGGACTCTACGAGCAGTACTTC. It is translated as CASSHTRDGLYEQYF. This sequence joins TRBV14 and TRBJ2-7; tentatively, D is TRBD1 or TRBD2 (5 bases each). Germline-derived CDR1 and CDR2 are SGHDN and FVKESK. The CDR3 consists of 15 residues. Trimming removed 3 bases at V and 3 bases at J, with 15 bases between.

This chain uses TRBV5-8 with TRBJ1-1; 9 positions agree with TRBD1. The germline V gene has CDR1 SGHTS and CDR2 YDEGEE. This CDR3 contains 11 residues. V shed 4 bases and J 10 bases; nucleotides not matched to a gene: 2. The CDR3 nucleotides read TGTGCCAGCAGCGAGGACAGGGGAGCTTTCTTT. Protein product: CASSEDRGAFF.